Shown below are 25 T cell receptor beta chains from a single sample sequenced in a study of cytomegalovirus exposure and HLA in healthy donors. The study ran its PCR with 60 Vbeta and 13 Jbeta primers. Assay: immunoSEQ multiplex PCR; the TCRdb copy retains only in-frame clones and omits some. Among 150,000 to 200,000 clones, roughly four fifths were seen once, and the ten largest hold under 2%. Input material: PBMCs. These receptors all come from a man aged 30 to 39 in good health and CMV-seronegative.

This clone occurred once. The genes are TRBV28 and TRBJ1-1; maybe TRBD1 (5 bases). The V and J ends lost 2 bases and 0 bases respectively, with 10 bases between them. CDR1 and CDR2 from the germline V gene are MDHEN and SYDVKM. This CDR3 region has 15 residues. The CDR3, as DNA: TGTGCCAGCAGTTTAAGGACACTCATGAACACTGAAGCTTTCTTT. Residues: CASSLRTLMNTEAFF.

CDR3 loop: CASGGQGANQPQHF. In nucleotides, the CDR3 is TGTGCCAGCGGCGGACAGGGGGCCAATCAGCCCCAGCATTTT. The V call is TRBV7-9, the J call TRBJ1-5; TRBD1 aligns across 11 bases. The germline V gene has CDR1 SEHNR and CDR2 FQNEAQ (reference sequence). V dropped 8 bases and J dropped 3; count of bases not matched to a gene: 3. The CDR3 runs to 14 residues. The full variable domain, in which reference TRBV7-9 and TRBJ1-5 provide the parts outside the CDR3, is DTGVSQNPRHKITKRGQNVTFRCDPISEHNRLYWYRQTLGQGPEFLTYFQNEAQLEKSRLLSDRFSAERPKGSFSTLEIQRTEQGDSAMYLCASGGQGANQPQHFGDGTRLSIL.

The chain combines TRBV25-1 with TRBJ2-1, with 11 nucleotides matching TRBD2. V was pared by 4 bases and J by 3 bases, with 2 bases of the junction left unmatched. The CDR3 consists of 15 residues. Per germline, CDR1 MGHDK and CDR2 SYGVNS. The CDR3 region is CASSAGLADYNEQFF. Here the CDR3 DNA reads TGTGCCAGCAGTGCGGGACTAGCGGACTACAATGAGCAGTTCTTC.

The chain recombines TRBV29-1 with TRBJ2-7; 7 positions match TRBD1. The CDR3 totals 13 residues. Germline V gene lookup returns CDR1 SQVTM and CDR2 ANQGSEA. The V gene end was trimmed by 7 bases and the J gene end by 3 bases; junction bases not matched to a gene: 9. CDR3 in DNA: TGCAGCGCAAGGGGGCCTACTAACTACGAGCAGTACTTC. As protein: CSARGPTNYEQYF.

V gene TRBV6-5 combines with J gene TRBJ2-1; 10 bases are shared with TRBD1. Trimming at V came to 7 bases and at J to 4 bases, leaving 7 bases not matched to a gene. The CDR3 extends over 15 amino acids. The germline V gene has CDR1 MNHEY and CDR2 SVGAGI. The CDR3 nucleotides read TGTGCCAGCACCTACGGGACAGGGGTTTACAATGAGCAGTTCTTC. This codes for CASTYGTGVYNEQFF.

This chain connects TRBV7-3 to TRBJ2-5; 8 nucleotides match TRBD1. The CDR3 consists of 15 residues. Per germline, CDR1 SGHTA and CDR2 FQGTGA. The junction had 6 bases not matched to a gene; V was cut back by 3 bases and J by 3 bases. CDR3 loop: CASSFGDRLKETQYF. The CDR3, as DNA: TGTGCCAGCAGCTTCGGGGACAGGCTAAAAGAGACCCAGTACTTC.

On this clone: The same CDR3 is also encoded by other DNA sequences in this sample. The genes are TRBV5-1 and TRBJ1-3; D remains unclear. The CDR3 runs 14 residues. V was shortened by 0 bases and J by 4 bases, with 8 bases between the two germline ends. Germline CDR1 and CDR2: SGHRS and YFSETQ. The CDR3 coding sequence is TGCGCCAGCAGCTTGGGAGGGCTCGGAAACACCATATATTTT. The encoded protein is CASSLGGLGNTIYF.

The gene calls are TRBV29-1 and TRBJ1-1; possible D gene TRBD1, 6 bases. The germline V and J ends were trimmed by 3 bases and 6 bases, with 17 bases remaining between them. Germline CDR1 and CDR2: SQVTM and ANQGSEA. This CDR3 is 14 amino acids long. CDR3 loop: CSVDRAGVAAEAFF. Here the CDR3 DNA reads TGCAGCGTTGATCGGGCAGGGGTTGCGGCTGAAGCTTTCTTT. The whole variable domain, remainder taken from reference TRBV29-1 and TRBJ1-1, is SAVISQKPSRDICQRGTSLTIQCQVDSQVTMMFWYRQQPGQSLTLIATANQGSEATYESGFVIDKFPISRPNLTFSTLTVSNMSPEDSSIYLCSVDRAGVAAEAFFGQGTRLTVV.

The rearrangement links TRBV6-1 to TRBJ2-1; D possibly corresponds to TRBD1 (5 bases). Germline V CDR1 and CDR2: MNHNS, SASEGT. This CDR3 has 15 amino acids. V lost 7 bases and J 8 bases, leaving 21 bases between the germline ends. The CDR3 region is CASTDSSAATDEQFF. CDR3 DNA sequence: TGTGCCAGCACCGACTCATCCGCGGCGACAGATGAGCAGTTCTTC.

This clone appeared a few times. V is TRBV4-1 and J is TRBJ1-4; D gene uncertain. CDR1 is MGHRA, CDR2 YSYEKL, per germline. The ends were cut back, 8 bases at V and 6 bases at J, with 16 bases in the middle. The CDR3 covers 14 residues. In DNA, the CDR3 is TGCGCCAGCTGCGCAAGTTCGGCGGATGAAAAACTGTTTTTT. Translated, it gives CASCASSADEKLFF.

J is TRBJ1-5 and V is TRBV2, with no clear D. The V and J ends lost 4 bases and 4 bases respectively, with 11 bases between them. CDR3 length: 14 residues. The V gene's germline CDR1 is SNHLY and CDR2 FYNNEI. DNA of the CDR3: TGTGCCAGCAGTGCCCGGGATCCTAATCAGCCCCAGCATTTT. The encoded protein is CASSARDPNQPQHF.

The chain has TRBV5-6 and TRBJ2-1, with TRBD2 identical over 8 bases. The length of the CDR3 is 16 residues. Trimming took 2 bases from V and 7 from J; bases not matched to a gene: 11. CDR1 and CDR2 from the germline V gene are SGHDT and YYEEEE. CDR3 protein: CASSFFSGRAENEQFF. The CDR3 DNA is TGTGCCAGCAGCTTTTTTTCCGGGAGGGCCGAAAATGAGCAGTTCTTC.

The chain employs TRBV6-5 and TRBJ2-1; no clear D gene. This CDR3 is 15 amino acids long. V lost 7 bases to trimming and J lost 3 bases, with 16 bases between them. From germline, CDR1 is MNHEY and CDR2 SVGAGI. In nucleotides, the CDR3 is TGTGCCAGCACCTCAACCTCAAACAGCTACAATGAGCAGTTCTTC. Amino acid sequence: CASTSTSNSYNEQFF.

In this sample, this clone turned up a few times. The J gene is TRBJ1-1, the V gene TRBV28; possible D gene TRBD1, 6 bases. CDR1 and CDR2 (germline): MDHEN, SYDVKM. The CDR3 length is 14 residues. The germline V and J ends were trimmed by 5 bases and 3 bases, with 13 bases remaining between them. This CDR3 reads CASSPKQGDTEAFF. The CDR3 DNA is TGTGCCAGCAGTCCAAAACAGGGTGACACTGAAGCTTTCTTT.

The chain joins TRBV18 to TRBJ1-4; a weak D match, TRBD1 (5 bases). V shed 3 bases and J shed 4 bases, with 6 bases lying between them. CDR1 KGHSH and CDR2 LQKENI come from the germline V gene. CDR3 size: 13 residues. This CDR3 reads CASSPGGNEKLFF. Written as DNA, the CDR3 is TGTGCCAGCTCACCGGGGGGTAATGAAAAACTGTTTTTT. The full variable domain, its missing parts supplied by reference TRBV18 and TRBJ1-4, is NAGVMQNPRHLVRRRGQEARLRCSPMKGHSHVYWYRQLPEEGLKFMVYLQKENIIDESGMPKERFSAEFPKEGPSILRIQQVVRGDSAAYFCASSPGGNEKLFFGSGTQLSVL.

This clone was seen only a few times. The chain uses TRBV7-2 and TRBJ2-1; unclear D gene. This CDR3 spans 16 amino acids. The germline V gene encodes CDR1 SGHTA and CDR2 FQGNSA. With 4 bases removed from V and 0 bases from J, the gap between germline ends came to 13 bases. For the CDR3, the DNA is TGTGCCAGCAGCTCCCCCATTGAGAGCTCCTACAATGAGCAGTTCTTC. The encoded protein is CASSSPIESSYNEQFF.

The chain links TRBV14 to TRBJ2-5, with TRBD2 identical over 13 bases. The germline V gene has CDR1 SGHDN and CDR2 FVKESK. V lost 1 base to trimming and J lost 4 bases; unmatched junction nucleotides: 3. The CDR3 has 16 amino acids. In DNA, the CDR3 is TGTGCCAGCAGCCAAGTACGACTAGCGGGAGGAGAGACCCAGTACTTC. This sequence encodes CASSQVRLAGGETQYF.

CDR3 amino acids: CASRGQGSGNTIYF. For the CDR3, the DNA is TGTGCCAGCAGGGGACAGGGCTCTGGAAACACCATATATTTT. The V gene is TRBV28, the J gene TRBJ1-3, with 9 bases matching TRBD1. V lost 6 bases to trimming and J lost 0 bases; unmatched junction nucleotides: 0. CDR1 and CDR2 from the germline V gene are MDHEN and SYDVKM. The CDR3 is 14 residues long.

The rearrangement uses TRBV7-9 and TRBJ1-3; D remains ambiguous. Deletions cut 2 bases from V and 4 bases from J, with 12 bases between. This CDR3 is built from 15 residues. The germline CDR1 and CDR2 sequences are SEHNR and FQNEAQ (reference sequence). CDR3: CASSLPPRLGNTIYF. The CDR3 DNA is TGTGCCAGCAGCTTACCCCCGAGGTTAGGAAACACCATATATTTT.

The chain combines TRBV27 with TRBJ2-1; 7 bases align to TRBD1. The CDR3 sequence is 15 residues long. The J segment lost 5 bases and the V segment lost 6 bases, leaving 10 bases of the junction unmatched. The germline gives CDR1 MNHEY, CDR2 SMNVEV (reference sequence). CDR3 bases: TGTGCCAGCAGCCCGGGACAGATATCCGACAATGAGCAGTTCTTC. It codes for CASSPGQISDNEQFF.

This sequence joins TRBV6-5 and TRBJ2-1; 10 nucleotides match TRBD1. Germline assignment: CDR1 MNHEY and CDR2 SVGAGI. Trimming removed 2 bases from V and 3 bases from J; junction bases left unmatched: 4. The CDR3 extends over 16 amino acids. In nucleotides, the CDR3 is TGTGCCAGCAGTTACAGGGGACAGGGGAGCTACAATGAGCAGTTCTTC. It specifies CASSYRGQGSYNEQFF.

V usage is TRBV7-3 and J usage is TRBJ2-7; 9 bases fit TRBD1. Losses at the gene ends were 2 bases for V and 3 bases for J; bases not matched to a gene: 5. CDR1 is SGHTA, CDR2 FQGTGA, per germline. The CDR3 has 15 residues. The CDR3 coding sequence is TGTGCCAGCAGCTTATGGGGACAGGGCGTCTACGAGCAGTACTTC. Amino acids: CASSLWGQGVYEQYF.

The genes are TRBV27 and TRBJ2-5; 7 bases line up with TRBD2. The last part of the DNA fits TRBJ2-7 better; the J call may be wrong. Germline values: CDR1 MNHEY, CDR2 SMNVEV (reference sequence). This CDR3 has 16 residues. The CDR3 is CASSPYLWGTTYEQYF. CDR3 nucleotides: TGTGCCAGCAGTCCATATCTCTGGGGGACTACCTACGAGCAGTACTTC.

The CDR3 DNA is TGTGCCAGCAGCGTACAGGAAGATGAGCAGTTCTTC. Residues: CASSVQEDEQFF. The chain couples TRBV9 to TRBJ2-1; the D is unclear. The CDR3 covers 12 residues. The V end lost 1 base, the J end lost 8 bases, and 7 bases lay between the germline ends. Per germline, CDR1 SGDLS and CDR2 YYNGEE.

The chain combines TRBV5-6 with TRBJ2-1, with TRBD2 matching over 8 bases. Germline trimming cut 2 bases from V and 6 bases from J; bases unmatched to any gene: 10. The germline V gene has CDR1 SGHDT and CDR2 YYEEEE. The CDR3 extends over 16 amino acids. CDR3 sequence (DNA): TGTGCCAGCAGCTTTATTCCGGGAGGGCCTGGCAATGAGCAGTTCTTC. Its protein product is CASSFIPGGPGNEQFF.